This T cell receptor (beta chain) is from a study of T cells in Graves' hyperthyroidism and ophthalmopathy. At least ten counts were recorded for this clonotype. Using RNA transcripts as the source, TCR beta CDR3 regions were amplified. The primer set for the first-round RT-PCR of the TCR CDR3 was HTBI. TCRdb itself ran the multiplex PCR reads through MiXCR, one entry per CDR3 protein. The sample lists around 570,000 distinct CDR3 sequences, about 20% occurring once. Trimming took 8 bases from V and 6 from J, leaving 12 bases between them. The CDR3 runs to 12 residues. CDR1 SGHNT and CDR2 YENEEA come from the germline V gene. Patients were excluded because of uncontrolled infection, other autoimmune disease, pregnancy or lactation.

This chain connects TRBV11-3 to TRBJ2-3; D assignment may be TRBD1 or TRBD2 (5 bases each). The sequenced material came from blood. The sequence came from a man in his forties or fifties with Graves' ophthalmopathy. CDR3 nucleotides: TGTGCCAGCTCCACCTGGGGGGATACGCAGTATTTT. The encoded protein is CASSTWGDTQYF.